This entry lists 26 T cell receptor beta chains sequenced from one sample in a study of T cells after posttransplantation cyclophosphamide. Cyclophosphamide on days +3 and +4 followed busulfan-fludarabine conditioning and a marrow graft. Sequencing was performed with immunoSEQ multiplex PCR; in TCRdb, only in-frame clones are kept and a portion is missing. The sample records around 1,500 clones, about 64% being singletons. The starting material was CD8+ T cells sorted from PBMCs, obtained after allogeneic stem cell transplant with posttransplant cyclophosphamide. The receptors derive from a male patient in his thirties who received an allogeneic stem cell transplant from a related donor, was CMV-positive, and had acute GVHD only. Certain T cells may be donor cells from the graft.

The chain combines TRBV28 with TRBJ2-3; 11 nucleotides match TRBD2. CDR3 length: 20 amino acids. V was clipped by 3 bases and J by 4 bases; unmatched bases: 18. Germline V gives CDR1 MDHEN, CDR2 SYDVKM. The CDR3 loop is CASSLRIERPSGGYADTQYF. DNA for the CDR3: TGTGCCAGCAGTTTGCGGATCGAAAGACCTAGCGGGGGGTACGCAGATACGCAGTATTTT.

The chain is built from TRBV4-1 and TRBJ1-6; D gene uncertain. The CDR3 covers 16 residues. Germline CDR1 is MGHRA and CDR2 is YSYEKL. V gave up 1 base and J gave up 2 bases, with 9 bases separating them. For the CDR3, the DNA is TGCGCCAGCAGCCAAGGGCAGTTCACCTATAATTCACCCCTCCACTTT. Translation: CASSQGQFTYNSPLHF.

This clone has a single count. The CDR3 here is CASSLSIAGEVGNEQFF. CDR3 DNA sequence: TGTGCCAGCAGTTTATCGATAGCGGGGGAGGTTGGCAATGAGCAGTTCTTC. The genes are TRBV27 and TRBJ2-1; TRBD2 matches at 9 bases. J was trimmed by 6 bases and V by 0 bases; bases with no gene match: 9. The germline CDR1 and CDR2 sequences are MNHEY and SMNVEV (reference sequence). The CDR3 has 17 residues.

This chain connects TRBV6-5 to TRBJ2-1; 10 bases are a match to TRBD2. Germline V gives CDR1 MNHEY, CDR2 SVGAGI. There are 15 residues in the CDR3. V trimming: 4 bases; J trimming: 3 bases; junction bases outside the gene matches: 3. The CDR3 bases are TGTGCCAGCAGTTCAAAGCGGGGGGGCTACAATGAGCAGTTCTTC. Translated, it gives CASSSKRGGYNEQFF.

This clone was seen a handful of times. The chain joins TRBV7-9 to TRBJ1-1; D is unresolved. V was clipped by 5 bases and J by 7 bases, with 14 bases between them. The germline V gene encodes CDR1 SEHNR and CDR2 FQNEAQ (reference sequence). The CDR3 length is 13 residues. CDR3 coding DNA: TGTGCCAGCAGCGCCCGCGGGCGGGTTGAAGCTTTCTTT. It encodes CASSARGRVEAFF.

The rearrangement links TRBV4-1 to TRBJ2-7, with D tentatively TRBD1 (6 bases). Germline V gene sequence: CDR1 MGHRA, CDR2 YSYEKL. V shed 4 bases and J shed 0 bases, with 16 bases lying between them. The CDR3 is 16 residues long. The CDR3 spells CASSPAETGLSYEQYF. CDR3 in DNA: TGCGCCAGCAGCCCAGCCGAGACAGGCCTCTCCTACGAGCAGTACTTC.

This clone was seen only a few times. The V call is TRBV7-9, the J call TRBJ2-3; D possibly corresponds to TRBD2 (6 bases). Looked up from germline, CDR1 is SEHNR and CDR2 is FQNEAQ (reference sequence). The CDR3 sequence is 15 residues long. V was pared by 4 bases and J by 2 bases, with 13 bases between. The CDR3 DNA is TGTGCCAGCAGCTCGTCCCGGGGGATCACAGATACGCAGTATTTT. Translation: CASSSSRGITDTQYF.

This clone was recorded once. The chain has TRBV5-4 and TRBJ2-2; 9 bases align to TRBD1. The junction had 2 bases not matched to a gene; V was cut back by 5 bases and J by 3 bases. The CDR3 spans 14 residues. The germline V gene encodes CDR1 SGHNT and CDR2 YYREEE (reference sequence). CDR3 sequence reads: CASRDRGDTGELFF. The CDR3 DNA sequence: TGTGCCAGCAGGGACAGGGGCGACACCGGGGAGCTGTTTTTT.

The genes are TRBV6-6 and TRBJ2-3, with a possible D match to TRBD1 (5 bases). V lost 2 bases to trimming and J lost 5 bases, with 11 bases between them. This CDR3 contains 14 residues. Germline V gene data show CDR1 as MNHNY and CDR2 as SVGAGI (reference sequence). The CDR3 DNA reads as TGTGCCAGCAGTTACCTGGGGCCGGGAGATACGCAGTATTTT. It yields the protein CASSYLGPGDTQYF.

This rearrangement joins TRBV6-6 to TRBJ1-4, with a tentative D call TRBD1 (6 bases). CDR3 size: 13 residues. V lost 5 bases and J 7 bases, leaving 11 bases between the germline ends. Germline-derived CDR1 and CDR2 are MNHNY and SVGAGI (reference sequence). The CDR3 here is CASSLQGREKLFF. CDR3 bases: TGTGCCAGCAGTCTACAGGGTCGTGAAAAACTGTTTTTT.

This rearrangement joins TRBV7-6 to TRBJ2-7, with 9 bases that match TRBD2. CDR1 SGHVS and CDR2 FNYEAQ come from the germline V gene. The CDR3 is made up of 15 amino acids. Trimming removed 1 base from V and 1 base from J; junction bases left unmatched: 2. Here the CDR3 reads CASSLELAGSYEQYF. The CDR3 DNA reads TGTGCCAGCAGCTTAGAGCTAGCGGGGTCCTACGAGCAGTACTTC.

CDR3 nucleotide sequence: TGTGCCAGCAGCTTAATGTGGACAGGGGGCAAATACAATGAGCAGTTCTTC. Translation gives CASSLMWTGGKYNEQFF. The V call is TRBV7-3, the J call TRBJ2-1; TRBD1 agrees at 11 bases. CDR3 size: 17 residues. Germline V gene lookup returns CDR1 SGHTA and CDR2 FQGTGA. The trim removed 1 base at V and 4 bases at J, leaving 6 bases unmatched. Full variable domain (rest looked up from reference TRBV7-3 and TRBJ2-1): GAGVSQTPSNKVTEKGKYVELRCDPISGHTALYWYRQSLGQGPEFLIYFQGTGAADDSGLPNDRFFAVRPEGSVSTLKIQRTERGDSAVYLCASSLMWTGGKYNEQFFGPGTRLTVL.

V is TRBV9 and J is TRBJ2-2, with D perhaps TRBD1 (5 bases). There are 18 residues in the CDR3. CDR1 is SGDLS and CDR2 is YYNGEE in the germline V gene. V was shortened by 3 bases and J by 6 bases, with 24 bases between the two germline ends. This chain's CDR3 is CASSALTGRRIGAGELFF. DNA of the CDR3: TGTGCCAGCAGCGCACTCACAGGACGGCGGATCGGAGCCGGGGAGCTGTTTTTT.

The V and J genes are TRBV9 and TRBJ2-3; 7 positions match TRBD2. The CDR3 has 14 residues. Germline V lookup: CDR1 SGDLS, CDR2 YYNGEE. J was trimmed by 8 bases and V by 0 bases; bases with no gene match: 6. DNA of the CDR3: TGTGCCAGCAGCGTAGCTACTGAGCGGGGTACGCAGTATTTT. It is translated as CASSVATERGTQYF.

Worth noting for this clone: A far more abundant clone sits one base away, making this likely a read error. The chain links TRBV4-3 to TRBJ1-6; D is unclear. V was cut by 3 bases and J by 8 bases, with 11 bases left in between. This CDR3 contains 14 residues. CDR1 is LGHNA, CDR2 YSLEER, per germline. CDR3 region: CASSHLTYHSPLHF. The CDR3 DNA is TGCGCCAGCAGCCATTTGACTTATCATTCACCCCTCCACTTT.

The V gene is TRBV4-1, the J gene TRBJ2-5; 8 bases are shared with TRBD2. TRBJ2-7 explains the end of the DNA better; the J call may be wrong. This CDR3 has 16 amino acids. CDR1 and CDR2 from the germline V gene are MGHRA and YSYEKL. CDR3 nucleotides: TGCGCCAGCAGCCAAGATCAGGGTAGCGGGGACTACGAGCAGTACTTC. Translated, it gives CASSQDQGSGDYEQYF.

This chain connects TRBV5-4 to TRBJ1-6, with D perhaps matching TRBD1 (6 bases). CDR3 length: 19 residues. Germline CDR1 is SGHNT and CDR2 is YYREEE (reference sequence). V was clipped by 5 bases and J by 0 bases, with 21 bases between them. CDR3 sequence (DNA): TGTGCCAGCAGTGGGGGCGTCGCAGCCTTCAGCTCCTATAATTCACCCCTCCACTTT. Its translation: CASSGGVAAFSSYNSPLHF.

J is TRBJ1-1 and V is TRBV15, with D unclear. CDR1 and CDR2 from the germline V gene are LNHNV and YYDKDF (reference sequence). This CDR3 has 16 amino acids. V lost 3 bases, J lost 3 bases, and 17 bases lay in between. The CDR3 protein is CATSSFREGADTEAFF. CDR3 DNA sequence: TGTGCCACCAGCAGTTTTCGGGAGGGCGCGGACACTGAAGCTTTCTTT.

The chain carries TRBV9 and TRBJ1-6, with 9 bases lining up with TRBD1. The length of the CDR3 is 16 residues. Germline V gene sequence: CDR1 SGDLS, CDR2 YYNGEE. With V trimmed by 0 bases and J by 8 bases, 6 bases remained unmatched. CDR3 DNA sequence: TGTGCCAGCAGCGTAGTAATCCGACAGGGGGATTCACCCCTCCACTTT. This encodes CASSVVIRQGDSPLHF. Filled out from reference TRBV9 and TRBJ1-6, the complete variable domain reads DSGVTQTPKHLITATGQRVTLRCSPRSGDLSVYWYQQSLDQGLQFLIQYYNGEERAKGNILERFSAQQFPDLHSELNLSSLELGDSALYFCASSVVIRQGDSPLHFGNGTRLTVT.

V gene TRBV13 combines with J gene TRBJ2-3, with a possible D match to TRBD2 (6 bases). This CDR3 comprises 14 residues. The germline CDR1 and CDR2 sequences are PRHDT and FYEKMQ (reference sequence). Between the trimmed V and J ends, which lost 3 bases and 2 bases, there was a span of 9 bases. CDR3 nucleotide sequence: TGTGCCAGCAGCTTCGGCGGGGCCACAGATACGCAGTATTTT. This translates into CASSFGGATDTQYF. The whole variable domain, filled in from reference TRBV13 and TRBJ2-3, reads AAGVIQSPRHLIKEKRETATLKCYPIPRHDTVYWYQQGPGQDPQFLISFYEKMQSDKGSIPDRFSAQQFSDYHSELNMSSLELGDSALYFCASSFGGATDTQYFGPGTRLTVL.

V gene TRBV5-6 combines with J gene TRBJ1-4, with D unclear. The V gene's germline CDR1 is SGHDT and CDR2 YYEEEE. Trimming left V 2 bases short and J 4 bases short, with 9 bases between. This CDR3 has 14 amino acids. The CDR3 reads CASSFRHDNEKLFF. The CDR3 DNA follows: TGTGCCAGCAGCTTCCGACACGATAATGAAAAACTGTTTTTT.

V and J are TRBV27 and TRBJ2-5, with 12 positions matching TRBD2. The V gene's germline CDR1 is MNHEY and CDR2 SMNVEV (reference sequence). CDR3 length equals 15 residues. The J segment lost 4 bases and the V segment lost 6 bases, leaving 6 bases of the junction unmatched. CDR3 amino acids: CASRPSGGAAETQYF. CDR3 DNA sequence: TGTGCCAGCAGGCCTAGCGGGGGGGCGGCAGAGACCCAGTACTTC.

This clone ranks as medium-sized (0.01 to 0.1%). The J gene is TRBJ2-3, the V gene TRBV4-1; D ambiguous. The CDR3 runs to 14 residues. Trimming took 1 base from V and 4 from J, leaving 9 bases between them. Germline CDR1 and CDR2: MGHRA and YSYEKL. CDR3 sequence reads: CASSQAERSDTQYF. The CDR3 DNA is TGCGCCAGCAGCCAAGCCGAGCGTTCAGATACGCAGTATTTT.

The chain has TRBV11-2 and TRBJ2-5; TRBD1 matches at 9 bases. This CDR3 comprises 13 residues. Germline V gene data show CDR1 as SGHAT and CDR2 as FQNNGV. With V trimmed by 4 bases and J by 4 bases, 1 base remained unmatched. The chain's CDR3 is CASSWTGAETQYF. The CDR3 DNA is TGTGCCAGCAGCTGGACAGGGGCAGAGACCCAGTACTTC.

This chain connects TRBV4-1 to TRBJ1-1; D not certain. CDR1 and CDR2 from the germline V gene are MGHRA and YSYEKL. This CDR3 has 15 amino acids. V was shortened by 1 base and J by 1 base, with 10 bases between the two germline ends. Here the CDR3 DNA reads TGCGCCAGCAGCCAAGCAGTGGAGCAGAACACTGAAGCTTTCTTT. This encodes CASSQAVEQNTEAFF.

Concerning this clone: This is likely an artifact of a read error, given a far larger clone one base away. In this CDR3 the conserved last residue, phenylalanine or tryptophan, is missing, so a read error is likely. This chain links TRBV27 with TRBJ1-4; weak D call: TRBD1 (6 bases). From germline, CDR1 is MNHEY and CDR2 SMNVEV (reference sequence). The CDR3 loop spans 13 amino acids. Trimming took off 5 bases at V and 7 bases at J, with 11 bases between the two ends. As DNA, the CDR3 is TGTGCCAGCAGTCTACAGGGTCGTGAAAAACTGTTTTCT. As protein: CASSLQGREKLFS.